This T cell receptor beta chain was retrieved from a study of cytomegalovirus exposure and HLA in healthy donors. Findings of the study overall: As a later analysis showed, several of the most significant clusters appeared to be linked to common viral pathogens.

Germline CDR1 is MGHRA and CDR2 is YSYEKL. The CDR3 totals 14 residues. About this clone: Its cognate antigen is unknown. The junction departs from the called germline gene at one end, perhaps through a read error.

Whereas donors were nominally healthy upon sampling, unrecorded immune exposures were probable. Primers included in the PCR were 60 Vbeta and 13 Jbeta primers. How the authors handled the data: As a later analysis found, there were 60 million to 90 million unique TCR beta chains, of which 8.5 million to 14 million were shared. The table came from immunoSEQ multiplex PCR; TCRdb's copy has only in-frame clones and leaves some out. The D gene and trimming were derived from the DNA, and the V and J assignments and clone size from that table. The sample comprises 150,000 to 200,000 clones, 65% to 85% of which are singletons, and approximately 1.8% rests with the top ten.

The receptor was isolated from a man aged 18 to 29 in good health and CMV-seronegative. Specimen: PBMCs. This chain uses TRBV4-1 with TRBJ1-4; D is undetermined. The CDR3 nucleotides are TGCGCCAGCAGTCAAGGTCATTTTTTTGAAAAACTGTTTTTT. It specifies CASSQGHFFEKLFF.